Each of the 6 T cell receptor beta chains below was sequenced from the same sample in a study of shared clonotypes between healthy human individuals. Sequencing was performed with immunoSEQ multiplex PCR; in TCRdb, only in-frame clones are kept and a portion is missing. The sample lists about 980,000 clones, approximately 76% seen once, with over 1.3% in the top ten. The sequencing input was memory CD4+ T cells sorted from blood. As for subset: CD45RA-negative fraction. These receptors all stem from a young man in good health.

In its sample, this clone was seen a few times. This likely came from a read error, as a far larger clone is one base away. The chain carries TRBV7-9 and TRBJ2-5; 8 bases are a match to TRBD2. CDR1 is SEHNR, CDR2 FQNEAQ, per germline (reference sequence). The CDR3 has 12 amino acids. In DNA, the CDR3 is TGTGCGGGCGGGCGGGGGGAAGAGACCCAGTACTTC. It yields the protein CAGGRGEETQYF.

This rearrangement joins TRBV10-3 to TRBJ1-1, with 10 bases lining up with TRBD1. Germline V gene sequence: CDR1 ENHRY, CDR2 SYGVKD. Losses at the gene ends were 8 bases for V and 3 bases for J; bases not matched to a gene: 3. The CDR3 is 13 residues long. CDR3 nucleotides: TGTGCCATCTCGGGACAGGGGCACACTGAAGCTTTCTTT. Protein: CAISGQGHTEAFF.

The chain has TRBV15 and TRBJ1-4; D gene unclear. Germline loops: CDR1 LNHNV, CDR2 YYDKDF (reference sequence). This CDR3 is 14 amino acids long. V was trimmed by 5 bases and J by 7 bases, leaving 14 bases between them. CDR3 DNA: TGTGCCACCAGCCTAGCCGGGTTAGGTGAAAAACTGTTTTTT. It encodes CATSLAGLGEKLFF.

This chain links TRBV10-3 with TRBJ2-5; TRBD1 agrees at 8 bases. Germline CDR1 ENHRY, CDR2 SYGVKD. V lost 6 bases and J lost 4; bases outside the gene matches: 7. The CDR3 loop spans 14 amino acids. CDR3 DNA: TGTGCCATCAGCGGGAAGACAGGGGTAGAGACCCAGTACTTC. Its protein is CAISGKTGVETQYF.

The chain employs TRBV4-1 and TRBJ1-5; D unresolved. Trimming removed 1 base at V and 7 bases at J, with 8 bases between. Germline CDR1 and CDR2: MGHRA and YSYEKL. The CDR3 extends over 13 amino acids. DNA of the CDR3: TGCGCCAGCAGCCAAGGGATAGAGCAGCCCCAGCATTTT. Translated: CASSQGIEQPQHF.

This chain connects TRBV10-3 to TRBJ1-4, with 8 bases matching TRBD1. V was clipped by 6 bases and J by 13 bases; unmatched bases: 13. Looked up from germline, CDR1 is ENHRY and CDR2 is SYGVKD. The CDR3 runs to 14 residues. CDR3 in amino acids: CAISKDREGGGLFF. Written as DNA, the CDR3 is TGTGCCATCAGCAAGGACAGGGAGGGTGGTGGACTGTTTTTT.